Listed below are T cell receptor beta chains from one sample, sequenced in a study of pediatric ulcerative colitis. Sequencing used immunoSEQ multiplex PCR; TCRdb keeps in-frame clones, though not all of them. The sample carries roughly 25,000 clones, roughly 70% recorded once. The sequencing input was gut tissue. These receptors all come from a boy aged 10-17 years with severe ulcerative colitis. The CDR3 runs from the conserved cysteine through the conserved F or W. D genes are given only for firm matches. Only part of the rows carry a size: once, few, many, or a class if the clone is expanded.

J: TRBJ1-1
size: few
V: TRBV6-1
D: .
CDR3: CASRQFGGYTEAFF
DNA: TGTGCCAGCAGGCAATTTGGGGGGTACACTGAAGCTTTCTTT

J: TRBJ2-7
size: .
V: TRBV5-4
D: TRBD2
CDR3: CASSDQRERSYEQYF
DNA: TGTGCCAGCAGCGACCAGCGGGAGCGCTCCTACGAGCAGTACTTC

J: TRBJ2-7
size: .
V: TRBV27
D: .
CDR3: CASSLKWDVSYEQYF
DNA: TGTGCCAGCAGTTTAAAGTGGGACGTCTCCTACGAGCAGTACTTC

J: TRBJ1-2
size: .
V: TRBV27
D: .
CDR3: CASSRNADYYGYTF
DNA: TGTGCCAGCAGTCGGAACGCAGACTACTATGGCTACACCTTC

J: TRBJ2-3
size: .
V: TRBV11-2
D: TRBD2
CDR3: CASSISGASTDTQYF
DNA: TGTGCCAGCAGCATTAGCGGGGCTAGCACAGATACGCAGTATTTT

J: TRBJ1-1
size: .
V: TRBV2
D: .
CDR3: CASILARGVEAFF
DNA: TGTGCCAGCATCTTAGCTAGGGGCGTTGAAGCTTTCTTT

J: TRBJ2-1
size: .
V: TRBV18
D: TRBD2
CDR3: CASSPPAGGPPYNEQFF
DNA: TGTGCCAGCTCACCACCGGCGGGAGGGCCCCCCTACAATGAGCAGTTCTTC

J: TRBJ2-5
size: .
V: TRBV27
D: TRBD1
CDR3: CASKPSDRGETQYF
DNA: TGTGCCAGCAAACCCTCGGACAGGGGTGAGACCCAGTACTTC

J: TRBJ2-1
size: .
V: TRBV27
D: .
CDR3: CASSRGAGGNEQFF
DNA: TGTGCCAGCAGTCGCGGGGCAGGGGGCAATGAGCAGTTCTTC

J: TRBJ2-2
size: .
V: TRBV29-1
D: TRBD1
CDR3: CSVTLLQGLHRGAVF
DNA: TGCAGCGTTACCTTGTTACAGGGGTTACACCGGGGAGCTGTTTTT

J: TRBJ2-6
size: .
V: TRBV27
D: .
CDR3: CASSPKEGVGANVLTF
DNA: TGTGCCAGCAGCCCGAAAGAAGGGGTAGGAGCCAACGTCCTGACTTTC

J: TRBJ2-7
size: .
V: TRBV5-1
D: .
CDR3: CASSLVPDSSYEQYF
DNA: TGCGCCAGCAGCTTGGTTCCGGATTCATCCTACGAGCAGTACTTC

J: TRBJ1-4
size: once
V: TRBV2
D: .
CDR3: CASKWQEQATNEKLFF
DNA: TGTGCCAGCAAGTGGCAGGAGCAGGCAACTAATGAAAAACTGTTTTTT

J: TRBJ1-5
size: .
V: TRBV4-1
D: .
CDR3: CASSPGPAWGSNQPQHF
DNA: TGCGCCAGCAGCCCAGGACCGGCGTGGGGGAGCAATCAGCCCCAGCATTTT

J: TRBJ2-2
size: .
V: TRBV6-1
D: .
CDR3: CASSESRVYTGELFF
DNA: TGTGCCAGCAGTGAATCTAGAGTATACACCGGGGAGCTGTTTTTT

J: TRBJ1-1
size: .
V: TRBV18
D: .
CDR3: CASSRGAGELTEAFF
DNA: TGTGCCAGCTCACGAGGGGCAGGGGAACTGACTGAAGCTTTCTTT

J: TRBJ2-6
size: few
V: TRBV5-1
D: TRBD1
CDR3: CASSLGRTGSGSGANVLTF
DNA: TGCGCCAGCAGCTTGGGAAGGACAGGGAGCGGCTCTGGGGCCAACGTCCTGACTTTC

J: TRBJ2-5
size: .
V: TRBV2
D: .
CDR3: CASGWRRDQETQYF
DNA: TGTGCCAGCGGGTGGAGGCGGGACCAGGAGACCCAGTACTTC

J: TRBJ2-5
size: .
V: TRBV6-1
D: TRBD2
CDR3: CASSEGGSGRGKTQYF
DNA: TGTGCCAGCAGTGAGGGGGGTAGCGGGAGAGGGAAGACCCAGTACTTC

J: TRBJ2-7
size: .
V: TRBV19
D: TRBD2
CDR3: CASSIEGTSGAYEQYF
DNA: TGTGCCAGTAGTATAGAGGGGACTAGCGGGGCCTACGAGCAGTACTTC

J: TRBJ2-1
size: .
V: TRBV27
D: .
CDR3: CASNPTGYNEQFF
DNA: TGTGCCAGCAACCCAACCGGGTACAATGAGCAGTTCTTC

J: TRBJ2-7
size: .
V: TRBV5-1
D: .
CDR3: CASSADFYEQYF
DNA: TGCGCCAGCAGCGCGGACTTCTACGAGCAGTACTTC

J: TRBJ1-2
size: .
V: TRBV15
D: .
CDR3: CATSRDIVIGAAPLGYTF
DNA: TGTGCCACCAGCAGAGATATAGTAATTGGGGCCGCCCCCCTTGGCTACACCTTC

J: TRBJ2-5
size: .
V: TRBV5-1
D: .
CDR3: CASSLAGTTQETQYF
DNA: TGCGCCAGCAGCTTGGCCGGGACAACCCAAGAGACCCAGTACTTC

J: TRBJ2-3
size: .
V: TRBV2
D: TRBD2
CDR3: CASSDYGRARDTQYF
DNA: TGTGCCAGCAGTGATTACGGGAGGGCGAGGGATACGCAGTATTTT

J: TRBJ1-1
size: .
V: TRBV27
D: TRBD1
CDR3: CASSTRQGPGVNTEAFF
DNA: TGTGCCAGCAGTACTCGACAGGGGCCAGGAGTGAACACTGAAGCTTTCTTT

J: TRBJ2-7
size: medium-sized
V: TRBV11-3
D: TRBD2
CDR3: CASSPRTSGSLGEQYF
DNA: TGTGCCAGCAGCCCGAGGACTAGCGGGAGCCTCGGCGAGCAGTACTTC

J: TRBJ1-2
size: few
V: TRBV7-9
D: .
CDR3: CASSVGHGEAGYTF
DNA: TGTGCCAGCAGCGTCGGACACGGAGAGGCTGGCTACACCTTC

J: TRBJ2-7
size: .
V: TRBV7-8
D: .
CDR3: CASSPRAGLGAYEQYF
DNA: TGTGCCAGCAGCCCGCGCGCCGGTCTTGGGGCATACGAGCAGTACTTC

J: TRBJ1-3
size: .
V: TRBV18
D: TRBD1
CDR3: CASSPITGGAGNTIYF
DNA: TGTGCCAGCTCACCCATCACAGGGGGAGCTGGAAACACCATATATTTT

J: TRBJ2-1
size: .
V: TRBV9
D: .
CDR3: CASSVGSGRGLRESSYNEQFF
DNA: TGTGCCAGCAGCGTAGGGTCAGGGCGGGGACTCAGAGAGAGCTCCTACAATGAGCAGTTCTTC

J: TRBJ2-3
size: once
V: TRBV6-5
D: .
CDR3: CASSYVGQGPDTQYF
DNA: TGTGCCAGCAGTTACGTGGGGCAGGGCCCAGATACGCAGTATTTT

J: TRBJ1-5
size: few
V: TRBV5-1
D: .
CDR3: CASSMAPGGNQPQHF
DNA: TGCGCCAGCAGCATGGCCCCGGGAGGCAATCAGCCCCAGCATTTT

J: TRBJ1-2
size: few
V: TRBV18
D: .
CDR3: CASSPGTDFYGYTF
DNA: TGTGCCAGCTCACCGGGCACGGATTTCTATGGCTACACCTTC

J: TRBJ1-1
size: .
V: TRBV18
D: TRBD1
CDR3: CASSLSMDRANTEAFF
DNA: TGTGCCAGCTCACTCTCTATGGACAGGGCCAACACTGAAGCTTTCTTT

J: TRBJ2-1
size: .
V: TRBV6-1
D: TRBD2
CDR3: CASSGGLAGDNEQFF
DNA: TGTGCCAGCAGCGGGGGACTAGCGGGAGACAATGAGCAGTTCTTC

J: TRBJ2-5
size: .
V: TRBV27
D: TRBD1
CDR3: CASDRVGLETQYF
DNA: TGTGCCAGCGACAGGGTAGGTTTAGAGACCCAGTACTTC

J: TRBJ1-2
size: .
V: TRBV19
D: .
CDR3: CASTAWETYGYTF
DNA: TGTGCCAGTACCGCCTGGGAAACCTATGGCTACACCTTC